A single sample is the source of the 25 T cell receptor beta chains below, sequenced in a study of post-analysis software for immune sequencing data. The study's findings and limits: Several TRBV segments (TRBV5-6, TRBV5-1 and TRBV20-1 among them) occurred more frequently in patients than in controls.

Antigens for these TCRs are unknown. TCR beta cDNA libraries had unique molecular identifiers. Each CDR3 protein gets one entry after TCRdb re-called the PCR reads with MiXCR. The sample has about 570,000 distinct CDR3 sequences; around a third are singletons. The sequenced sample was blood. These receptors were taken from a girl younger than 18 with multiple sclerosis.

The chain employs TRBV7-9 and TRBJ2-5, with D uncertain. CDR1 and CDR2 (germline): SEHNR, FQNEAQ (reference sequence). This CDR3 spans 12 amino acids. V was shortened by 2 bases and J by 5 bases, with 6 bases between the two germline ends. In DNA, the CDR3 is TGTGCCAGCAGCTTAATCGGGGAGACCCAGTACTTC. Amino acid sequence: CASSLIGETQYF.

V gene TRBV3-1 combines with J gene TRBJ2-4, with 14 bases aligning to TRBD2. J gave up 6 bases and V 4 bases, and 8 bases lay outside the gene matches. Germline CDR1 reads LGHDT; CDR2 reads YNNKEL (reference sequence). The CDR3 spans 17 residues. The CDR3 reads CASSLGLAGGRGNIQYF. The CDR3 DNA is TGTGCCAGCAGCCTAGGACTAGCGGGGGGCCGCGGAAACATTCAGTACTTC.

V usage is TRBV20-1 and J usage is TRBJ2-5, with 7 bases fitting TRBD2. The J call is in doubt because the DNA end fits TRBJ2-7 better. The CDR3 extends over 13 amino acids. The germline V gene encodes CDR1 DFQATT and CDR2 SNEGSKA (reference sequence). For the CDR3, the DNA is TGCAGTGCTATGATATTGGGGGGGTACGAGCAGTACTTC. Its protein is CSAMILGGYEQYF.

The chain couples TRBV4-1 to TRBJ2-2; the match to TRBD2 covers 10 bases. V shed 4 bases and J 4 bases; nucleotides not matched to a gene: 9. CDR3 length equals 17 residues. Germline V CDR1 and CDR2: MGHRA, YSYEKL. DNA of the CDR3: TGCGCCAGCAGCCGCCTGACTAGCGGGTTAGGCACCGGGGAGCTGTTTTTT. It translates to CASSRLTSGLGTGELFF.

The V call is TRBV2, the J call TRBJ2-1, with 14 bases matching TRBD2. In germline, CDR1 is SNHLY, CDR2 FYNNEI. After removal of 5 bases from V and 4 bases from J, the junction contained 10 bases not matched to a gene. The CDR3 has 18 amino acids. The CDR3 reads CASSSGLAGAWKYNEQFF. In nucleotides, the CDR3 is TGTGCCAGCAGTTCGGGACTAGCGGGGGCCTGGAAATACAATGAGCAGTTCTTC.

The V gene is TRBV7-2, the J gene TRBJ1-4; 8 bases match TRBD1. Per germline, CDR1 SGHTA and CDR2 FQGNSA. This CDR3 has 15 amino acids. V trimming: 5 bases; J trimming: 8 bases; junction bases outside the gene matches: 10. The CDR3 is CASSQQGGPGEKLFF. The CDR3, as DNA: TGTGCCAGCAGCCAACAGGGGGGTCCGGGAGAAAAACTGTTTTTT.

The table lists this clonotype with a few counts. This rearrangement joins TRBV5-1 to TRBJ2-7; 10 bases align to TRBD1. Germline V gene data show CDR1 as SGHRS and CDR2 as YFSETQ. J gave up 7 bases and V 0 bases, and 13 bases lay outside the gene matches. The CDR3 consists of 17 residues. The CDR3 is CASSLDPPGQGRKEQYF. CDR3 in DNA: TGCGCCAGCAGCTTGGATCCCCCGGGACAGGGGAGAAAGGAGCAGTACTTC.

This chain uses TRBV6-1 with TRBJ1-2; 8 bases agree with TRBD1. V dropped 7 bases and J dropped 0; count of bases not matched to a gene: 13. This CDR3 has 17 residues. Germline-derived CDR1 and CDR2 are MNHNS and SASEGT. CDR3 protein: CASKTTGENSPNYGYTF. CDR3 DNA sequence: TGTGCCAGCAAGACGACAGGGGAAAACTCGCCTAACTATGGCTACACCTTC.

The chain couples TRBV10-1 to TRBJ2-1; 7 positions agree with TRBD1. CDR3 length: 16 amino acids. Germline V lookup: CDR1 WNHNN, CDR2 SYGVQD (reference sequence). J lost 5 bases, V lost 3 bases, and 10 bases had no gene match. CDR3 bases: TGCGCCAGCAGTGAACCGGGACAGAGGAAGGACAATGAGCAGTTCTTC. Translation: CASSEPGQRKDNEQFF.

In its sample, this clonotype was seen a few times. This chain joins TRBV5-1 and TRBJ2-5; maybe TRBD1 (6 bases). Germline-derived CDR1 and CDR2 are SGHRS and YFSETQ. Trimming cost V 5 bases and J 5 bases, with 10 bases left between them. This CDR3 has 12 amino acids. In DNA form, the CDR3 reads TGCGCCAGCAGACAGGGTTGGGAGACCCAGTACTTC. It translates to CASRQGWETQYF.

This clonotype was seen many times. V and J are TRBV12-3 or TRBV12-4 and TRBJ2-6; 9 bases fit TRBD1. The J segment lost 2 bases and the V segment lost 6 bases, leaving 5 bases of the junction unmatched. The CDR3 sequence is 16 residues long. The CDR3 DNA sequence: TGTGCCAGCAGCCGAACAGGGGGCGCTGGGGCCAACGTCCTGACTTTC. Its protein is CASSRTGGAGANVLTF.

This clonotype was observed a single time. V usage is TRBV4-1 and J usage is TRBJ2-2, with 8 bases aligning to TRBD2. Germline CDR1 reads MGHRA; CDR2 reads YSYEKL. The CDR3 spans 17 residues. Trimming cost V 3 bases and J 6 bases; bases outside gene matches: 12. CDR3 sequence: CASSHKTGTRTAGELFF. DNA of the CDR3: TGCGCCAGCAGCCATAAAACCGGGACTAGGACAGCCGGGGAGCTGTTTTTT.

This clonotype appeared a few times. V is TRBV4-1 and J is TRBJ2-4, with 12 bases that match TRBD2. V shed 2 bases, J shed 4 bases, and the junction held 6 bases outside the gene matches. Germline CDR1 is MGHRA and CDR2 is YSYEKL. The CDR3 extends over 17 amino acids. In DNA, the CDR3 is TGCGCCAGCAGCCAACCCGGCCTAGCGGGGGGGAAAAACATTCAGTACTTC. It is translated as CASSQPGLAGGKNIQYF.

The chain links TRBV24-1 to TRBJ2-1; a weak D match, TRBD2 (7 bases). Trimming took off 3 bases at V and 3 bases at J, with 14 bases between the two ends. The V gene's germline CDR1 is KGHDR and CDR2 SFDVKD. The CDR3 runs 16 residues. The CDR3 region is CATSDPYGGHYNEQFF. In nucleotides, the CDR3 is TGTGCCACCAGTGATCCCTACGGGGGGCACTACAATGAGCAGTTCTTC.

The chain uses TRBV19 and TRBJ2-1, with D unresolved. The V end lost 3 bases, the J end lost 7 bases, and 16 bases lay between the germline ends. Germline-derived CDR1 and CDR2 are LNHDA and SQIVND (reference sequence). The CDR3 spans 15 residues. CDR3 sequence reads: CASSMEGIARNEQFF. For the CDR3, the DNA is TGTGCCAGTAGTATGGAAGGCATTGCCAGAAATGAGCAGTTCTTC. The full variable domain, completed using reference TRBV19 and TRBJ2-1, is DGGITQSPKYLFRKEGQNVTLSCEQNLNHDAMYWYRQDPGQGLRLIYYSQIVNDFQKGDIAEGYSVSREKKESFPLTVTSAQKNPTAFYLCASSMEGIARNEQFFGPGTRLTVL.

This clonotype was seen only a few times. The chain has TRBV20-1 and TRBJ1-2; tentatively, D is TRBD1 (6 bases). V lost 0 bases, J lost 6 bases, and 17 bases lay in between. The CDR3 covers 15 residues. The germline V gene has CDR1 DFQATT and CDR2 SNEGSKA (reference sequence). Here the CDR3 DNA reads TGCAGTGCTAGAGATCACCCAGGGGCTCTTGATGGCTACACCTTC. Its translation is CSARDHPGALDGYTF.

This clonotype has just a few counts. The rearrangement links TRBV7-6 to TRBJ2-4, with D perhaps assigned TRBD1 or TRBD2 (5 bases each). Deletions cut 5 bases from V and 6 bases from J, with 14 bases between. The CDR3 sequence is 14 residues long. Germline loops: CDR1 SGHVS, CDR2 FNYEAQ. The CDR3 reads CASSMVRDGNIQYF. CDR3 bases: TGTGCCAGCAGCATGGTCCGGGACGGAAACATTCAGTACTTC.

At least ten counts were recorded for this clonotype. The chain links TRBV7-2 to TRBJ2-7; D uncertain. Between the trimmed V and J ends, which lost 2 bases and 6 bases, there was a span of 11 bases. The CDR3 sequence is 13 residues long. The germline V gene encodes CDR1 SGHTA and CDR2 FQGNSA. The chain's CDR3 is CASSLRKLGEQYF. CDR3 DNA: TGTGCCAGCAGCTTAAGGAAACTGGGCGAGCAGTACTTC.

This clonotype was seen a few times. This CDR3 reads CASTRGGGYNEQFF. CDR3 bases: TGTGCCAGCACCCGGGGGGGCGGGTACAATGAGCAGTTCTTC. The chain joins TRBV6-1 to TRBJ2-1, with 8 bases that match TRBD2. The CDR3 sequence is 14 residues long. Germline CDR1 reads MNHNS; CDR2 reads SASEGT. Trimming cost V 7 bases and J 4 bases; bases outside gene matches: 6.

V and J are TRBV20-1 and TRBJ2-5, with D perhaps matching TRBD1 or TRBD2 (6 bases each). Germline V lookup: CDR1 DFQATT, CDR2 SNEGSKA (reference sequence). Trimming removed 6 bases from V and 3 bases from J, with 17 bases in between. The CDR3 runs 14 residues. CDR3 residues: CSAIGGVREETQYF. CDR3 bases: TGCAGTGCCATCGGGGGCGTTCGCGAAGAGACCCAGTACTTC.

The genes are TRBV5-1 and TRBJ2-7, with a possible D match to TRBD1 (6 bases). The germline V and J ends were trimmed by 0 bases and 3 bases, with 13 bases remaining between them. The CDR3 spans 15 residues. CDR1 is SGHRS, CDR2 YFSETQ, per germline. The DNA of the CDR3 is TGCGCCAGCAGCTTGGAGTTGGGGGCGGTCTACGAGCAGTACTTC. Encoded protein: CASSLELGAVYEQYF.

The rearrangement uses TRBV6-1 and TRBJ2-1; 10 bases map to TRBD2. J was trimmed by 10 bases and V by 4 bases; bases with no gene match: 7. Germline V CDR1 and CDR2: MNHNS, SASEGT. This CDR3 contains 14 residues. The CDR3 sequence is CASSGGTSAYEQFF. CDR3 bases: TGTGCCAGCAGTGGAGGGACTAGCGCCTACGAGCAGTTCTTC.

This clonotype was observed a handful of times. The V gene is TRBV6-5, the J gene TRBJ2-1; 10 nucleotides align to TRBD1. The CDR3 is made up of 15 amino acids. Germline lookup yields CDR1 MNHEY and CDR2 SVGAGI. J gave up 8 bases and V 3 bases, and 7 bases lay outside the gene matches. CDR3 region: CASSYGDRGEDEQFF. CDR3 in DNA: TGTGCCAGCAGTTATGGGGACAGGGGAGAGGATGAGCAGTTCTTC.

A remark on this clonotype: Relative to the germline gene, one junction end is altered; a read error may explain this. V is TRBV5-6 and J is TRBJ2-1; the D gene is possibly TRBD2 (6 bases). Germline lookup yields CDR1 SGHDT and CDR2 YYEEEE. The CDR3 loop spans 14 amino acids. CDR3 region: CAGSLAGSYNEQFF. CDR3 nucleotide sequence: TGTGCCGGCAGCTTGGCGGGGTCCTACAATGAGCAGTTCTTC. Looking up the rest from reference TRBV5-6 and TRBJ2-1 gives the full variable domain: DAGVTQSPTHLIKTRGQQVTLRCSPKSGHDTVSWYQQALGQGPQFIFQYYEEEERQRGNFPDRFSGHQFPNYSSELNVNALLLGDSALYLCAGSLAGSYNEQFFGPGTRLTVL.

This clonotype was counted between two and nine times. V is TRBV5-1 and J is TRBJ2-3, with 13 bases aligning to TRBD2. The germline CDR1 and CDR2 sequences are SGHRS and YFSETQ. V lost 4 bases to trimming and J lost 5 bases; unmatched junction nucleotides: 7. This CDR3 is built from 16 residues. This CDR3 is CASSQGLAGRRDTQYF. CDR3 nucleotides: TGCGCCAGCAGCCAGGGACTAGCGGGGCGGAGAGATACGCAGTATTTT.